This T cell receptor beta chain was identified during a study of blood T cell repertoires in COVID-19. Study-wide context: Italy, Spain and the United States were the sources of the convalescent and acute COVID-19 samples. T cells, B-cell-depleted T cells, or PBMCs provided the cDNA or gDNA that served as material.

In this sample, this clone turned up once. Germline V gene lookup returns CDR1 LGHNT and CDR2 FRNRAP. The CDR3 spans 11 residues. V lost 7 bases and J lost 7, with 10 bases in between. Original handling: Nucleated cell counts were estimated from reference gene primer amplification. The method was immunoSEQ multiplex PCR; TCRdb's version includes in-frame clones alone and lacks a portion of them. The DNA gave D and trimming, while V, J and clone size come from that table. The table shows 95,000 to 150,000 clones, with 85% occurring only once. The chain is built from TRBV12-5 and TRBJ2-5; TRBD1 is a possible D gene (7 bases). Sequenced input: peripheral blood. This TCR was recovered from a woman older than 75 with acute or convalescent COVID-19. CDR3 in amino acids: CASDQGGTQYF. DNA for the CDR3: TGTGCTAGTGACCAGGGGGGGACCCAGTACTTC.